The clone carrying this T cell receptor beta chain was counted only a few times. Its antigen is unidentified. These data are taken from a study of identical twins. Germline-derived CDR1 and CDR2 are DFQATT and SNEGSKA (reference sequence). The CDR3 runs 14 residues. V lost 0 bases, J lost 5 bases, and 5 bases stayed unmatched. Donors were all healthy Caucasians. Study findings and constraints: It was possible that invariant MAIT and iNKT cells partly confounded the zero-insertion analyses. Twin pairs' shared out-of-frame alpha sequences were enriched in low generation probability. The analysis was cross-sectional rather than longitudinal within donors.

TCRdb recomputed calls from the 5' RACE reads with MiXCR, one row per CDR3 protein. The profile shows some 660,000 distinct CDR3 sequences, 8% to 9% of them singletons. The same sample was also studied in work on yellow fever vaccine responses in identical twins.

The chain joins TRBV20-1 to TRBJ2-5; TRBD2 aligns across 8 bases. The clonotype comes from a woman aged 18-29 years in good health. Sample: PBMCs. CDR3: CSARDRTSRETQYF. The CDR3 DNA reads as TGCAGTGCTAGAGACCGGACTAGCAGGGAGACCCAGTACTTC.